These 4 T cell receptor beta chains were all obtained from the same sample, sequenced in a study of blood T cell repertoires in COVID-19. The method was immunoSEQ multiplex PCR; TCRdb's version includes in-frame clones alone and lacks a portion of them. This table has around 280,000 clones, approximately 86% appearing once. Specimen: peripheral blood. The receptors come from a woman aged 45-60 years with active or convalescent COVID-19.

The rearrangement uses TRBV5-4 and TRBJ2-3; D gene uncertain. The germline CDR1 and CDR2 sequences are SGHNT and YYREEE (reference sequence). The CDR3 contains 13 residues. Trimming took off 2 bases at V and 2 bases at J, with 6 bases between the two ends. The chain's CDR3 is CASSFLNTDTQYF. The CDR3 DNA reads TGTGCCAGCAGCTTCCTAAACACAGATACGCAGTATTTT.

This clone showed up just a few times. V and J are TRBV4-1 and TRBJ1-5, with D hard to call. The V end was cut by 2 bases, the J end by 7 bases, with 15 bases between. The V gene's germline CDR1 is MGHRA and CDR2 YSYEKL. The CDR3 length is 15 residues. The CDR3 DNA reads TGCGCCAGCAGCCAACAGACTTTCGAGGCACAGCCCCAGCATTTT. It encodes CASSQQTFEAQPQHF.

A single count supports this clone. This sequence joins TRBV5-5 and TRBJ1-4; 7 nucleotides match TRBD1. Trimming removed 4 bases from V and 8 bases from J; junction bases left unmatched: 8. The CDR3 contains 14 residues. The germline CDR1 and CDR2 sequences are SGHKS and YYEKEE (reference sequence). CDR3 nucleotide sequence: TGTGCCAGCAGCCCCGGGACAGCCACAGAAAAACTGTTTTTT. Translated, it gives CASSPGTATEKLFF. The full variable domain, completed using reference TRBV5-5 and TRBJ1-4, is DAGVTQSPTHLIKTRGQQVTLRCSPISGHKSVSWYQQVLGQGPQFIFQYYEKEERGRGNFPDRFSARQFPNYSSELNVNALLLGDSALYLCASSPGTATEKLFFGSGTQLSVL.

This clone was seen at least ten times. The chain joins TRBV6-5 to TRBJ1-5; the D gene is possibly TRBD1 (5 bases). Germline CDR1 is MNHEY and CDR2 is SVGAGI. The CDR3 is made up of 15 amino acids. V gave up 5 bases and J gave up 6 bases, with 17 bases separating them. This CDR3 reads CASSRAGGVAQPQHF. The CDR3 coding sequence is TGTGCCAGCAGTCGTGCGGGAGGGGTGGCTCAGCCCCAGCATTTT.